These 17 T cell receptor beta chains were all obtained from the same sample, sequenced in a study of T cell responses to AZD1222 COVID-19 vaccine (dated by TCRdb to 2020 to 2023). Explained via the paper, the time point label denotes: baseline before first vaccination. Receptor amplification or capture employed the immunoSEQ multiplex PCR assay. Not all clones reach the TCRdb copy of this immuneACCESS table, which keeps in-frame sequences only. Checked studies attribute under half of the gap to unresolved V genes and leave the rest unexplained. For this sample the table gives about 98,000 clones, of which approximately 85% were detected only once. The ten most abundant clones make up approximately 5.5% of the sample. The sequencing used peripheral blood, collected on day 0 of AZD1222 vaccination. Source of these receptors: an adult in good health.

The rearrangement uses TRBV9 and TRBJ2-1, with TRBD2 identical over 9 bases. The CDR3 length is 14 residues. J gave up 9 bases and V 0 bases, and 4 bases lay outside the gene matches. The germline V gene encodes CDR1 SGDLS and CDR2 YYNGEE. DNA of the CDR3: TGTGCCAGCAGCGTAGTTAGTAGCGGGGGTGAGCAGTTCTTC. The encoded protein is CASSVVSSGGEQFF.

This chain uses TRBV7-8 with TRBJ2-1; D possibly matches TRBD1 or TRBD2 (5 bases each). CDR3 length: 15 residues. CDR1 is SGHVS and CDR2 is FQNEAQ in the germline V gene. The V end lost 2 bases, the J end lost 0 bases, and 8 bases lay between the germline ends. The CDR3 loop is CASSLSGSSYNEQFF. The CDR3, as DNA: TGTGCCAGCAGCTTATCAGGGAGCTCCTACAATGAGCAGTTCTTC. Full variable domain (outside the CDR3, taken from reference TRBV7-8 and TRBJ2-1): GAGVSQSPRYKVAKRGQDVALRCDPISGHVSLFWYQQALGQGPEFLTYFQNEAQLDKSGLPSDRFFAERPEGSVSTLKIQRTQQEDSAVYLCASSLSGSSYNEQFFGPGTRLTVL.

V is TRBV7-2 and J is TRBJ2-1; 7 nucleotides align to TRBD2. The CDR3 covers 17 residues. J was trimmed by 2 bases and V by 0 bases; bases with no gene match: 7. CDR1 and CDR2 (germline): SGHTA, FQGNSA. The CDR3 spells CASSLAVGGGTYNEQFF. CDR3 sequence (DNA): TGTGCCAGCAGCTTAGCGGTGGGGGGGGGAACCTACAATGAGCAGTTCTTC.

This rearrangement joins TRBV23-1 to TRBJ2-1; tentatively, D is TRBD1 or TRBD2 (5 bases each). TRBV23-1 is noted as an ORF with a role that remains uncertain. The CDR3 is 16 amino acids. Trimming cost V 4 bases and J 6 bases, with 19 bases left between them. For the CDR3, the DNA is TGCGCCAGCAGTCGGGGGAGTGGATTGGGGAGCAATGAGCAGTTCTTC. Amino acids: CASSRGSGLGSNEQFF.

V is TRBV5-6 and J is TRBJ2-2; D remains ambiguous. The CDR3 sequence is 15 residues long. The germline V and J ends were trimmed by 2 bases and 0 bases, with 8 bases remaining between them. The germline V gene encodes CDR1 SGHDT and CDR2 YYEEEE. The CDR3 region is CASSLIPANTGELFF. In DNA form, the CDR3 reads TGTGCCAGCAGCTTAATCCCCGCGAACACCGGGGAGCTGTTTTTT.

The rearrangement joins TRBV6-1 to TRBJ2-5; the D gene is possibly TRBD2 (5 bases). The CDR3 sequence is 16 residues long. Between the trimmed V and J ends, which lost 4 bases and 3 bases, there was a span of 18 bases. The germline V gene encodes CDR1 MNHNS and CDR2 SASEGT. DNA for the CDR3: TGTGCCAGCAGTGTTATAAGCGGAACTATTAAAGAGACCCAGTACTTC. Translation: CASSVISGTIKETQYF.

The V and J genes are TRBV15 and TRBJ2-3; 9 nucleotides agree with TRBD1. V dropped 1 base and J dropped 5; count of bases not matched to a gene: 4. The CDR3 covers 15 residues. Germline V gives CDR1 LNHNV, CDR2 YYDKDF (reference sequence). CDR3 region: CATSRGGQGQDTQYF. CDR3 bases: TGTGCCACCAGCAGAGGGGGACAGGGCCAAGATACGCAGTATTTT.

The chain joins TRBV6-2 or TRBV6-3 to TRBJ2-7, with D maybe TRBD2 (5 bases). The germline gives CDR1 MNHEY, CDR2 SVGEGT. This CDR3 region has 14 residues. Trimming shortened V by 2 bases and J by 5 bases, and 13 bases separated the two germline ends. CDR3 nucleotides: TGTGCCAGCAGTTACAAGAGGGTATCCCACGAGCAGTACTTC. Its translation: CASSYKRVSHEQYF.

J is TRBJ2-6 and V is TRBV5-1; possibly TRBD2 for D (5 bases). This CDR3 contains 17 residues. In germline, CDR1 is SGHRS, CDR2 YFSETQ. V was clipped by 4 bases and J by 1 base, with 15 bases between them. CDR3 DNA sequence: TGCGCCAGCAGCGCGGGCCTAACCTCTTCTGGGGCCAACGTCCTGACTTTC. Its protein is CASSAGLTSSGANVLTF.

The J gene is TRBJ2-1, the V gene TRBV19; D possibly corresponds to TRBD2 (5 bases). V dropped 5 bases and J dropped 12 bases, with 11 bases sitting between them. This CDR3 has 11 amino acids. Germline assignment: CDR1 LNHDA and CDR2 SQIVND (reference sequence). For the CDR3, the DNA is TGTGCCAGTAGTCTAGGGCTAGCGCAGTTCTTC. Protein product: CASSLGLAQFF.

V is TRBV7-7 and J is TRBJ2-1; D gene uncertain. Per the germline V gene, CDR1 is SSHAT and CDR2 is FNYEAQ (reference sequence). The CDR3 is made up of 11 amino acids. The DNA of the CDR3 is TGTGCTATTGAATCCTACAATGAGCAGTTCTTC. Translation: CAIESYNEQFF.

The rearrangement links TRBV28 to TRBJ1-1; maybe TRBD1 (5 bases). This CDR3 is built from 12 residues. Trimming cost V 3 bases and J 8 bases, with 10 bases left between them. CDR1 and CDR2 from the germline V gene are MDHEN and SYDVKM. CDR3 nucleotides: TGTGCCAGCAGTTTGGGACTTTCAGAAGCTTTCTTT. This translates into CASSLGLSEAFF.

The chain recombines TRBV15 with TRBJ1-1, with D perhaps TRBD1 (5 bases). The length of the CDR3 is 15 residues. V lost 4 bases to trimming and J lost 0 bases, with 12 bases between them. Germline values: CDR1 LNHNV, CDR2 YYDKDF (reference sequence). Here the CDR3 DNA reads TGTGCCACCAGCAATAGCCGGGGCTTGAACACTGAAGCTTTCTTT. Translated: CATSNSRGLNTEAFF.

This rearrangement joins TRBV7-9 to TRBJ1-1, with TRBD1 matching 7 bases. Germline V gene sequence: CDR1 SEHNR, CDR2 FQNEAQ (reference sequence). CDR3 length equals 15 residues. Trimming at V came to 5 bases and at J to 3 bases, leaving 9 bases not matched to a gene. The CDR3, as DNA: TGTGCCAGCAGCCCCAGGGGGTTACGAGACACTGAAGCTTTCTTT. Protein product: CASSPRGLRDTEAFF.

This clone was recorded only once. Here the CDR3 reads CASSLQGNSNQPQHF. The CDR3 region has the DNA TGTGCCAGCAGCCTACAGGGGAATAGCAATCAGCCCCAGCATTTT. This chain joins TRBV9 and TRBJ1-5; 7 bases fit TRBD1. The V gene end was trimmed by 4 bases and the J gene end by 0 bases; junction bases not matched to a gene: 4. CDR3 length equals 15 residues. Germline CDR1 is SGDLS and CDR2 is YYNGEE.

The CDR3 reads CASSLQASSGNTIYF. In nucleotides, the CDR3 is TGTGCCAGCAGTTTGCAGGCTTCCTCTGGAAACACCATATATTTT. The chain employs TRBV28 and TRBJ1-3; D unresolved. The CDR3 is 15 residues long. Trimming cost V 3 bases and J 0 bases, with 9 bases left between them. Looked up from germline, CDR1 is MDHEN and CDR2 is SYDVKM.

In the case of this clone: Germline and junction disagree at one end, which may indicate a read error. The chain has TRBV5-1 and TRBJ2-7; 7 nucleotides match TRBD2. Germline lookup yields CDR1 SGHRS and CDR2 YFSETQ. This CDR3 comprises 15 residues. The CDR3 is CASSLGGGISYEQYF. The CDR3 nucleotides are TGCGCAAGCAGCTTGGGCGGGGGAATTAGCTACGAGCAGTACTTC.